This record covers a single T cell receptor (beta chain). Its binding antigen is unknown. Base qualities are missing; no much larger clone stands one base away. The entry originates in a study of blood T cell repertoires in COVID-19 (dated by TCRdb to the early 2020s). General notes on the study: Samples covering the acute and convalescent phases of COVID-19 were provided by collaborators in the United States, Italy and Spain. The prospective study material was composed of cDNA or gDNA derived from T cells, B-cell-depleted T cells, or PBMCs. Subjects who had been exposed to COVID-19, were actively infected with it, or had recovered from it provided the deeply sampled blood TCRbeta repertoires that made up the dataset. The repertoires were made available in a free public database intended to serve as a resource for research on the immune response to SARS-CoV-2. Samples came from the ongoing ImmuneRACE study (first 160 participants) plus 1,254 subjects from 6 global collaborators. Sample metadata almost always included a de-identified subject ID, COVID-19 status, age in years and sex. Where available, HLA class I and class II types were taken from metadata supplied by the sample provider and were not determined by assay-based typing.

From the germline V gene (reference sequence), CDR1 is SEHNR and CDR2 is FQNEAQ. The V end loses 0 bases and the J end loses 5 bases, and a stretch of 8 bases separates them. From the cysteine up to the phenylalanine, the CDR3 has a length of 14 residues. Left in the record is the CDR3 DNA by itself, 42 bases read in frame from the first base. Samples from volunteer blood donors who had recovered from COVID-19 were contributed by a second Seattle source. Collaborating institutions collected whole blood in K2EDTA tubes following their own protocols. For TCRbeta analysis, collaborators shipped samples as frozen whole blood, isolated PBMCs, or DNA extracted from either of those sample types. The immunoSEQ Assay, a bias-controlled multiplex PCR, was used to amplify TCRbeta CDR3 regions from genomic DNA. In the original analysis: Within the assay, amplification of reference gene primers was used to estimate how many nucleated cells each sample contained. To quantify the absolute abundance of each unique TCRbeta CDR3 rearrangement, sequence reads were collapsed and filtered. Productive Simpson clonality was computed per sample as the square root of Simpson's diversity index over productive rearrangements. Entries here come from immuneACCESS through TCRdb and include only in-frame sequences with V and J called. Some clones fail to appear in such tables; in the studies checked, an unresolved V gene covers under half of the shortfall, and the cause of the remainder is unknown. V, J and clone size were drawn from that table, and D and trimming were deduced from the DNA. The sample has some 250,000 clones on record, roughly 90% of them singletons. The ten largest clones add up to about 2.2% of the sample.

Broad study findings and their caveats: The quantity of clinical and demographic metadata differed by source and by participant and was supplied without curation.

The source material was peripheral blood. The source of this sequence is a young man who had recovered from COVID-19. Here the chain combines TRBV7-9 and TRBJ2-1, with TRBD2 perhaps the D gene, on 6 matching bases. This receptor has the CDR3 CASSLAGGNNEQFF. Here is the DNA: TGTGCCAGCAGCTTAGCGGGGGGAAACAATGAGCAGTTCTTC.